This T cell receptor (beta chain) comes out of a study of blood T cell repertoires in COVID-19. The CDR3 sequence is 13 residues long. With V trimmed by 6 bases and J by 9 bases, 9 bases remained unmatched. The germline V gene has CDR1 SGDLS and CDR2 YYNGEE. The repertoire was sequenced with immunoSEQ multiplex PCR; TCRdb's copy has only in-frame clones and lacks some. The sample has 230,000 or so clones, roughly four fifths seen once. The source is a man in his forties or fifties with active or convalescent COVID-19. The J gene is TRBJ2-1, the V gene TRBV9; 7 bases map to TRBD2. Sequencing was performed on peripheral blood. The CDR3 reads CASTGEGPREQFF. CDR3 nucleotide sequence: TGTGCCAGCACCGGGGAGGGTCCCCGTGAGCAGTTCTTC.